The next 18 T cell receptor beta chains were all read from a single sample in a study of blood T cell repertoires in COVID-19. Method: immunoSEQ multiplex PCR; TCRdb's copy keeps in-frame clones and lacks some. The sample gives about 200,000 clones, almost 90% of which show up once; roughly 1.6% is in the top ten. What was sequenced was peripheral blood. These receptors were collected from a man between 18 and 35 years old with active or convalescent COVID-19.

This chain joins TRBV4-3 and TRBJ1-2; 9 positions match TRBD1. The CDR3 loop spans 13 amino acids. Germline CDR1 LGHNA, CDR2 YSLEER. V gave up 6 bases and J gave up 4 bases; unmatched junction bases: 3. This chain's CDR3 is CASSPGQGYGYTF. CDR3 DNA: TGCGCCAGCAGTCCGGGACAGGGCTATGGCTACACCTTC.

Only one count was recorded for this clone. V gene TRBV3-1 (or the pseudogene TRBV3-2) combines with J gene TRBJ1-1; tentatively, D is TRBD1 (5 bases). CDR3 length: 21 residues. The V end was cut by 3 bases, the J end by 3 bases, with 32 bases between. From germline, CDR1 is LGHDT and CDR2 YNNKEL (reference sequence). The CDR3 DNA reads as TGTGCCAGCAGCCACAGACCCAGAGGGATAGGGACTCCAGGCCGAGACACTGAAGCTTTCTTT. Translated: CASSHRPRGIGTPGRDTEAFF.

The V call is TRBV4-2, the J call TRBJ2-7; possibly TRBD2 for D (5 bases). CDR1 is LGHNA, CDR2 YNFKEQ, per germline. The length of the CDR3 is 17 residues. The V and J ends lost 2 bases and 6 bases respectively, with 23 bases between them. The CDR3 region has the DNA TGTGCCAGCAGCCAAATTACTCCGGGGTATACTGGGCCCGAGCAGTACTTC. As protein: CASSQITPGYTGPEQYF.

The gene calls are TRBV7-9 and TRBJ1-1, with D possibly matching TRBD1 (5 bases). This CDR3 is 18 amino acids long. In germline, CDR1 is SEHNR, CDR2 FQNEAQ (reference sequence). V was shortened by 0 bases and J by 3 bases, with 20 bases between the two germline ends. DNA of the CDR3: TGTGCCAGCAGCTTAGCCCGGTCAAGGGGCCCGAAGGACACTGAAGCTTTCTTT. Residues: CASSLARSRGPKDTEAFF.

The V and J genes are TRBV13 and TRBJ1-2, with D perhaps TRBD1 (6 bases). The CDR3 has 15 amino acids. From germline, CDR1 is PRHDT and CDR2 FYEKMQ (reference sequence). Trimming left V 5 bases short and J 8 bases short, with 21 bases between. This CDR3 is CASSPERDTTFGYTF. The CDR3 DNA sequence: TGTGCCAGCAGCCCTGAACGGGACACCACGTTCGGCTACACCTTC.

V gene TRBV29-1 combines with J gene TRBJ2-3, with D unresolved. The germline V and J ends were trimmed by 6 bases and 6 bases, with 13 bases remaining between them. Germline V gene lookup returns CDR1 SQVTM and CDR2 ANQGSEA. CDR3 length: 12 residues. The CDR3 coding sequence is TGCAGCGTCGACAAGACCAGGGATACGCAGTATTTT. It translates to CSVDKTRDTQYF.

This chain links TRBV15 with TRBJ1-6, with 9 bases matching TRBD1. The CDR3 loop spans 17 amino acids. J lost 10 bases, V lost 0 bases, and 10 bases had no gene match. Germline-derived CDR1 and CDR2 are LNHNV and YYDKDF (reference sequence). The CDR3 coding sequence is TGTGCCACCAGCAGAGATCTTTCGGGACAGGGTGGGTCACCCCTCCACTTT. It codes for CATSRDLSGQGGSPLHF.

This clone was counted between two and nine times. The chain combines TRBV9 with TRBJ2-2, with TRBD1 identical over 7 bases. The germline CDR1 and CDR2 sequences are SGDLS and YYNGEE. The CDR3 is 14 residues long. The V segment lost 4 bases and the J segment 6 bases; nucleotides outside the gene matches: 6. Here the CDR3 reads CASSPLQGSGELFF. The CDR3 DNA reads as TGTGCCAGCAGCCCCCTACAGGGGTCCGGGGAGCTGTTTTTT.

The rearrangement uses TRBV27 and TRBJ1-5; D is undetermined. V lost 6 bases and J 5 bases, leaving 14 bases between the germline ends. Germline lookup yields CDR1 MNHEY and CDR2 SMNVEV (reference sequence). CDR3 length: 14 amino acids. In DNA, the CDR3 is TGTGCCAGCAGAGCGACGGTAGATTATCAGCCCCAGCATTTT. Amino acids: CASRATVDYQPQHF.

The chain uses TRBV28 and TRBJ2-7; 8 nucleotides line up with TRBD2. CDR1 and CDR2 (germline): MDHEN, SYDVKM. V trimming: 7 bases; J trimming: 6 bases; junction bases outside the gene matches: 14. The CDR3 has 15 residues. The CDR3 DNA is TGTGCCAGCACTCCTACGCGGGGGGCTTATGGCGAGCAGTACTTC. Protein sequence: CASTPTRGAYGEQYF.

The chain combines TRBV5-1 with TRBJ1-3; no reliable D call. Trimming shortened V by 4 bases and J by 8 bases, and 22 bases separated the two germline ends. CDR3 length: 16 residues. Germline assignment: CDR1 SGHRS and CDR2 YFSETQ. In nucleotides, the CDR3 is TGCGCCAGCAGCACGGACGGGGTGAGAAGTGGTTACACCATATATTTT. It encodes CASSTDGVRSGYTIYF.

V is TRBV7-2 and J is TRBJ2-6; 8 nucleotides align to TRBD1. The length of the CDR3 is 17 residues. V lost 2 bases and J lost 2; bases outside the gene matches: 5. CDR1 is SGHTA, CDR2 FQGNSA, per germline. The CDR3 spells CASSLRARGPGANVLTF. CDR3 sequence (DNA): TGTGCCAGCAGCTTACGAGCCAGGGGGCCTGGGGCCAACGTCCTGACTTTC.

This sequence joins TRBV24-1 and TRBJ2-1, with 8 nucleotides matching TRBD1. The CDR3 is 16 residues long. In germline, CDR1 is KGHDR, CDR2 SFDVKD. J gave up 1 base and V 6 bases, and 7 bases lay outside the gene matches. CDR3: CATSPGGLQSYNEQFF. The CDR3 DNA reads TGTGCCACCAGTCCAGGGGGCCTCCAATCCTACAATGAGCAGTTCTTC.

The chain couples TRBV9 to TRBJ1-2; possibly TRBD1 for D (6 bases). Trimming removed 7 bases at V and 2 bases at J, with 12 bases between. The CDR3 is 13 amino acids. CDR1 SGDLS and CDR2 YYNGEE come from the germline V gene. This CDR3 reads CASRGAVNYGYTF. In DNA form, the CDR3 reads TGTGCCAGCCGGGGGGCTGTGAACTATGGCTACACCTTC. The full variable domain, rest sourced from reference TRBV9 and TRBJ1-2, is DSGVTQTPKHLITATGQRVTLRCSPRSGDLSVYWYQQSLDQGLQFLIQYYNGEERAKGNILERFSAQQFPDLHSELNLSSLELGDSALYFCASRGAVNYGYTFGSGTRLTVV.

Only one count was recorded for this clone. The chain joins TRBV2 to TRBJ1-1, with TRBD1 matching over 7 bases. The V segment lost 8 bases and the J segment 5 bases; nucleotides outside the gene matches: 11. The CDR3 loop spans 14 amino acids. Looked up from germline, CDR1 is SNHLY and CDR2 is FYNNEI. The DNA for the CDR3 is TGTGCCAGCTCGGTCGGAACAGGGGAAACTGAAGCTTTCTTT. Translation: CASSVGTGETEAFF.

The chain is built from TRBV2 and TRBJ2-3; weak D call: TRBD2 (5 bases). With 2 bases removed from V and 10 bases from J, the gap between germline ends came to 16 bases. The V gene's germline CDR1 is SNHLY and CDR2 FYNNEI. This CDR3 spans 14 amino acids. The CDR3: CASSEIKSGKAQYF. Here the CDR3 DNA reads TGTGCCAGCAGTGAAATTAAGTCGGGAAAGGCGCAGTATTTT.

The rearrangement links TRBV9 to TRBJ1-3, with D maybe TRBD1 (5 bases). The CDR3 is 16 amino acids. Trimming stripped 4 bases from V and 2 bases from J, with 16 bases between. Germline-derived CDR1 and CDR2 are SGDLS and YYNGEE. The CDR3 DNA follows: TGTGCCAGCAGCATGGGCGGGGGTTTAGCTGGAAACACCATATATTTT. Translation gives CASSMGGGLAGNTIYF.

In this sample, this clone turned up a few times. The chain joins TRBV7-2 to TRBJ1-6; unclear D gene. Germline CDR1 reads SGHTA; CDR2 reads FQGNSA. This CDR3 spans 16 amino acids. V lost 5 bases, J lost 6 bases, and 17 bases lay in between. Here the CDR3 reads CASSVVGEWRNSPLHF. As DNA, the CDR3 is TGTGCCAGCAGCGTGGTCGGAGAGTGGCGTAATTCACCCCTCCACTTT.